This entry describes one T cell receptor (beta chain). This clonotype appeared a few times. Its binding antigen is unknown. Per-nucleotide qualities are absent, and no much larger clonotype sits a single base away. This sample is drawn from a study of blood T cells in healthy people across ages (dated by TCRdb to 2014 to 2015). Broadly, across the study: In model experiments, template switching captured roughly one uniquely barcoded TCR beta cDNA molecule for every two T cells. Age-related changes in TCR beta repertoire diversity were measured in the study by deep sequencing normalized with unique cDNA molecular identifiers. The donors were split into four age groups: young (average about 16 years), middle-aged (roughly 40), aged (more than 55) and long-lived (under 90). Using the same blood draw, the study looked at two additional independent replicas of 1 million unique cDNA reads for two donors, one aged 18 to 29 and the other aged 80 or older.

General study outcomes and caveats: The percentage of naive T cells measured by flow cytometry correlated strongly with observed TCR beta diversity. Estimates of total diversity from one million sequenced T cells were regarded as lower bounds and underestimates. Because the CMV infection status of the donors was unknown, age-related changes in expanded clonotypes may potentially have been confounded. Bulk unsorted PBMC profiling prevented conclusive comparison of naive and antigen-experienced compartments. Observed TCR beta diversity per million T cells fell roughly linearly with age, and a significant reduction was already apparent by age about 36. Compared with the aged group, the long-lived group had more naive CD4+ T cells, fewer expanded clones and increased TCR diversity, suggesting age selection.

The library was made by 5' RACE. Sequenced on an Illumina HiSeq 2500. A second PCR of about 6 to 11 cycles was run with a J-beta primer mix and a sample-barcoded 5' primer. A template-switch 5' adaptor carrying 12 random nucleotides introduced a unique molecular identifier onto each TCR beta cDNA molecule. At least 2.5 million CDR3-containing paired-end reads were obtained from each sample. The Mint cDNA synthesis kit, primed by a TRBC-specific oligonucleotide, was used to synthesize first-strand cDNA from all RNA. After uracil-DNA glycosylase treatment, a first 18-cycle PCR used universal primers M1SS and BC2_uni_R on all cDNA. In the original analysis: For normalization, 1 million high-quality reads, each with a distinct molecular identifier, were randomly selected from each sample. Reads sharing molecular identifiers were discarded rather than binned into consensus sequences. MiTCR, set to a Q25 quality threshold and the strictest error-elimination algorithm, was used for CDR3 identification, clonotype clustering and error correction. A nonparametric unseen species model with Euler transformation was used to estimate lower-bound total TCR beta diversity. The public reads were reanalyzed by TCRdb: fastp trimming at Q25, MiXCR alignment, in-frame beta chains only. Each CDR3 protein appears once, grouped with its most common genes and DNA. The V and J calls and clone size are TCRdb's, not the authors'. The sample table records approximately 800,000 distinct CDR3 sequences; roughly 25% of these occur just once. The ten largest clones capture under 4.5% of the sample.

Donors were around 37 systemically healthy Caucasian individuals from Russia aged roughly 6 to 95 years. Roughly 10 milliliters of peripheral blood were drawn from each donor into EDTA-treated Vacutainer tubes. Ficoll-Paque density-gradient centrifugation was used to isolate PBMCs, with at least 6 million per sample. Trizol reagent was used to extract total RNA from the PBMCs, yielding at least 5.5 micrograms per sample. For every donor, flow cytometry on a PBMC aliquot measured the percentage of naive CD45RAhigh/CD27high T cells. The V and J ends are trimmed by 3 bases and 4 bases, leaving 16 bases between them. Its CDR3 holds 16 amino acids, cysteine through phenylalanine. Solely the CDR3 DNA is kept, with 48 bases framed from the first base. CDR1 and CDR2 are drawn from the germline V gene: MDHEN, SYDVKM. The same specimen was also included in a second study, on T cells of mothers and their children. As that second study puts it: Nine systemically healthy Caucasian individuals, comprising three mothers and their six children, were included as donors. cDNA synthesis used all of the extracted RNA, with roughly 1.5 ug of RNA in each 15 ul reaction. In the second PCR, the M1S primer added sample barcodes and 2-4 random nucleotides. Over 10 million TCR beta CDR3 reads came from each mother, compared with 2.5 million to 3.5 million reads from each child. TCR recombination output is similarly shaped by thymic selection in related and unrelated pairs, with a minor effect exerted by inherited differences. Normalized repertoire overlap was always slightly but never significantly higher in related than unrelated mother-child pairs. No persistent microchimeric T cell clones were detected, at a sensitivity of 90 to 100 clones per million clonotypes. In the study, deep NGS was used to compare the TCR beta repertoires of mothers and children, and features distinguishing related mother-child pairs from unrelated individuals were sought. On average, the children were approximately 11 +/- 4 years old, while the mothers were around 40 +/- 4 years old. Libraries were sequenced on Illumina HiSeq 2000 with 100+100 nt paired-end reads after adapter ligation with NEBNext reagents. To prevent cross-contamination, the mother and child libraries were prepared a month apart and were sequenced in separate runs. Each donor had between roughly 450,000 and 2,100,000 distinct TCR beta clonotypes identified. Naive TCR beta clonotypes were estimated from low-frequency clonotypes matched to each donor's FACS-determined naive share, without sorting.

The sequence was collected from a boy under 18 in good health. Sequencing used blood. This receptor chain uses TRBV28 and TRBJ1-5; TRBD1 is possibly the D segment (6 matching bases). The CDR3 region: CASSFRGGSANQPQHF. The nucleotide sequence is TGTGCCAGCAGTTTCAGGGGCGGCTCGGCGAATCAGCCCCAGCATTTT.